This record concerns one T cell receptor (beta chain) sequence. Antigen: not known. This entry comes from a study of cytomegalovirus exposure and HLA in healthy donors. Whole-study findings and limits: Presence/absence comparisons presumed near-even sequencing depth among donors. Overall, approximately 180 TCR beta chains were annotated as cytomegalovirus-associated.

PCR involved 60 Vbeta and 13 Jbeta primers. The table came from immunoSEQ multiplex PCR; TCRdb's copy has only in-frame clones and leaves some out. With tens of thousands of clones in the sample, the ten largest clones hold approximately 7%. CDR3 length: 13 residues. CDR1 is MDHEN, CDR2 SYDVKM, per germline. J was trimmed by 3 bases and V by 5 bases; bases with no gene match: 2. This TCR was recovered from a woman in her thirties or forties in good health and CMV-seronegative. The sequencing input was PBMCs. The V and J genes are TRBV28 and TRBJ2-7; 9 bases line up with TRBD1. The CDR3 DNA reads TGTGCCAGCAGTGCGGGACAGGGCTACGAGCAGTACTTC. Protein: CASSAGQGYEQYF. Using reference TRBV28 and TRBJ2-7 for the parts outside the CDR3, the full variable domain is DVKVTQSSRYLVKRTGEKVFLECVQDMDHENMFWYRQDPGLGLRLIYFSYDVKMKEKGDIPEGYSVSREKKERFSLILESASTNQTSMYLCASSAGQGYEQYFGPGTRLTVT.